This record concerns one TCR beta chain sequence. Its target antigen remains unknown. Base quality data are lacking; no much larger clone is found one base away. The same CDR3 can be traced to other DNA sequences in this sample. The record originates from a study of shared clonotypes between healthy human individuals (dated by TCRdb to 2018 to 2020). Notes on the research overall: The cohort included three men and a couple of women between 18 and 49 years of age. Libraries were prepared and TCR repertoires were sequenced by different laboratories using diverse techniques, in order to increase sequencing depth and limit assay-specific biases. Blood TCR repertoires of about 5 healthy adults were deeply sequenced to estimate repertoire size and the extent of clonotype sharing between individuals. Between about 0.85 and 9.5 billion PBMCs per donor were obtained by leukapheresis. Per donor, three plates each were used for CD4 naive and CD4 memory, two for CD8 naive, and one for CD8 memory.

Study-wide findings and limitations: Sampling was restricted to blood, and TCR repertoires in tissue are likely to differ from TCR repertoires in blood. Based on pairwise subsampling, the degree of clonotype sharing among donors was expected to be affected by sequencing depth. Because the study included a small number of donors, the genetic and exposure-history diversity represented was limited. Higher generation probabilities were observed for clonotypes shared by all four sorted-subset donors than for non-shared clonotypes. Incomplete sequencing was indicated by rarefaction of sorted-subset datasets, despite the large sequencing depth. When a few donors were compared, the shared fraction of clonotypes was approximately 5% for naive CD4, around 4% for naive CD8, more than 2% for memory CD4, and around 0.4% for memory CD8. Naive subsets generally had larger estimated clonotype richness than memory subsets.

CD8 naive samples were obtained by positive selection for CCR7 among CD45RO-negative cells, yielding a CD45RA+CCR7+ population from which TemRA cells were excluded. Donors were healthy HIV-negative adults with no recently reported acute infections or vaccinations. Every donor was a Caucasian adult residing in Nashville, Tennessee, USA. Blood was collected by leukapheresis, and PBMCs were isolated by Ficoll-Histopaque density gradient centrifugation and then cryopreserved in liquid nitrogen vapor phase. Analytical flow cytometry was used to check the purity and quantity of every magnetically sorted T cell population. Genomic DNA was isolated from every sorted fraction and measured by UV absorbance on a Nanodrop 2000c. TCR CDR3 regions were amplified from genomic DNA by multiplex PCR using the deep immunoSEQ assay. Extracted genomic DNA from each cell subset was distributed evenly across all wells of several immunoSEQ 96-well plates, and each plate was treated as a replicate. For sorted subsets, around 200 ng genomic DNA, equal to tens of thousands of T cell genomes, was loaded into each replicate PCR. Purified libraries were quantified with a Qubit 3.0 fluorometer, sized on a Bioanalyzer 2100, and re-quantified with the KAPA Library Quantification kit. Each immunoSEQ 96-well plate was sequenced on its own single-read 150-cycle Illumina NextSeq 550 flow cell. On the study's bioinformatics: Because the immunoSEQ output included only junctional sequences and no quality scores, the filtering could not be the same as the filtering used for full-length reads. Sequences were annotated with PyIR, a Python wrapper for IgBLAST v1.9, using IMGT germline references to assign V/J genes and CDR3. Reads were removed for weak V/J assignments (E-value above 1e-6), missing CDR3, stop codons, out-of-frame junctions, or ambiguous translated residues. V3J clonotypes were defined as sequences sharing the same inferred V gene, J gene, and CDR3 amino acid sequence. Percentage overlap between repertoires was computed as shared unique clonotypes divided by the size of the smaller repertoire. Three approaches were used to assess repertoire richness: RTK rarefaction, the Chao1 estimator, and Recon v2.1 estimates of unobserved clonotypes. OLGA was used to compute generation probabilities for all TCRbeta clonotypes that the gDNA method yielded from four donors. Sourced from immuneACCESS, this table was stored by TCRdb with only in-frame sequences that have V and J called. A share of the clones is absent; for the studies checked, an unresolved V gene accounts for under half, and the remainder has no known explanation. The DNA was the basis for D and trimming; V, J and clone size are from that table. The sample table records about 1,800,000 clones; roughly 94% of these occur just once. The ten most abundant clones make up 1% to 1.5% of the sample.

There are 13 amino acids in the CDR3, from cysteine to phenylalanine inclusive. The read is trimmed to its CDR3 DNA, 39 bases read in frame from base 1. As encoded in the germline V gene (reference sequence), CDR1 is MNHEY while CDR2 is SMNVEV. Trimming costs V 3 bases and J 4 bases, and their ends lie 9 bases apart. Sequencing was carried out using naive CD8+ T cells sorted from blood. The sample's cell subset or site label, decoded: CD45RA+CCR7+. This receptor was taken from a man aged 18 to 30 in good health. Rearrangement joined TRBV27 to TRBJ1-2; the best D guess is TRBD1, with 5 bases matching. The base sequence is TGTGCCAGCAGTTTCAGGGTTGGCTATGGCTACACCTTC. It translates as CASSFRVGYGYTF.